A selection of T cell receptor beta chains follows, all from one sample in a study of blood T cell repertoires in COVID-19. This table comes from immunoSEQ multiplex PCR, and its TCRdb copy is limited to in-frame clones, with some not included. The sample includes some 180,000 clones, 75% to 90% of them seen just once. The specimen sequenced was peripheral blood. The receptors stem from a man aged 35 to 55 with acute or convalescent COVID-19. The CDR3 runs from the conserved cysteine through the conserved F or W. Fields, in order: J gene, V gene, CDR3 length, CDR3 protein.

TRBJ2-1 | TRBV10-3 | 14 | CAIMVTSGSNEQFF
TRBJ1-3 | TRBV11-2 | 14 | CASSLRDRGYTIYF
TRBJ2-5 | TRBV7-2 | 14 | CASSPEVARGTQYF
TRBJ2-7 | TRBV27 | 15 | CASSTRQGGAYEQYF
TRBJ2-2 | TRBV4-1 | 14 | CASSQDRNTGELFF
TRBJ2-1 | TRBV21-1 | 16 | CASSKRPGTYYNEQFF
TRBJ2-1 | TRBV10-3 | 17 | CAISDPPSGGLNNEQFF
TRBJ2-7 | TRBV27 | 16 | CATSAERDRESYEQYF
TRBJ1-5 | TRBV2 | 15 | CASSEGQGFYQPQHF
TRBJ2-7 | TRBV5-4 | 17 | CASSLQLPGQGTYEQYF
TRBJ2-1 | TRBV10-3 | 16 | CATLPQTSGPYNEQFF